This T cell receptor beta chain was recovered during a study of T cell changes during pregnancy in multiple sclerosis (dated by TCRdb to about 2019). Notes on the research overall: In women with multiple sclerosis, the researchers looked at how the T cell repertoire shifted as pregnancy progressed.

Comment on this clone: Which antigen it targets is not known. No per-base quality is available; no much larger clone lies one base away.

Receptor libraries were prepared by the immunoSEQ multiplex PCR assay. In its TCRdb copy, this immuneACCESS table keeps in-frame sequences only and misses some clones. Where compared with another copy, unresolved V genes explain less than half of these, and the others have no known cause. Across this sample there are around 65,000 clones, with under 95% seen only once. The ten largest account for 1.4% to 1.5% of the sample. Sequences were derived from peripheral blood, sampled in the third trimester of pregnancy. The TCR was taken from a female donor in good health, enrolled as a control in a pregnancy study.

The DNA is as follows: TGTGCCACCAGCAGAGAGGCGGGGGCCACAGATACGCAGTATTTT. It translates as CATSREAGATDTQYF. The sequence is built from TRBV15 and TRBJ2-3, and the D gene may be TRBD2, 7 bases matching. A distance of 9 bases separates the germline ends of V and J, which lose 0 bases and 2 bases respectively. The germline V gene (reference sequence) yields LNHNV for CDR1 and YYDKDF for CDR2. Measured from the cysteine to the phenylalanine, the CDR3 is 15 residues long. Just the 45-base CDR3 DNA is kept, in frame starting at base 1.